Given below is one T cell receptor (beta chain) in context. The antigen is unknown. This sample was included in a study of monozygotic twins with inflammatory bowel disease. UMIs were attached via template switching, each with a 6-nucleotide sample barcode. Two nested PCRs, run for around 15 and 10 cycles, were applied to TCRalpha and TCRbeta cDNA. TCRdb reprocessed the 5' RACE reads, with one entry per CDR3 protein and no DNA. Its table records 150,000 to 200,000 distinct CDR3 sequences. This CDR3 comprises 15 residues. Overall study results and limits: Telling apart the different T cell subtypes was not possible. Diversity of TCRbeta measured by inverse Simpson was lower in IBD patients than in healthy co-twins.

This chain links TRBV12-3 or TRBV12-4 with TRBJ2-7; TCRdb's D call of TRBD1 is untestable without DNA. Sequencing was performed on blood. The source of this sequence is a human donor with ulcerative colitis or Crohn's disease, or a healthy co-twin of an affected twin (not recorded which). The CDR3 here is CASSLGRADVNEQYF.